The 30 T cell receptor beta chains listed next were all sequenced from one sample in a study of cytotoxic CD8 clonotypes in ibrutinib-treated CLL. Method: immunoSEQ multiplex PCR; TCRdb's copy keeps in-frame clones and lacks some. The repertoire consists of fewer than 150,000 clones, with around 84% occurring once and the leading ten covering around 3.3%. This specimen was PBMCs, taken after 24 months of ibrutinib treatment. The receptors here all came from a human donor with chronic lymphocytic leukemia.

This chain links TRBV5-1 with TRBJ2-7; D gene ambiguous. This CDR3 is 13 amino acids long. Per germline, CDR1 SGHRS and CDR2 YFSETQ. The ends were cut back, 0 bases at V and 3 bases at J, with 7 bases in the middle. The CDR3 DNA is TGCGCCAGCAGCTTGGAGGACGGCTACGAGCAGTACTTC. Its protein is CASSLEDGYEQYF.

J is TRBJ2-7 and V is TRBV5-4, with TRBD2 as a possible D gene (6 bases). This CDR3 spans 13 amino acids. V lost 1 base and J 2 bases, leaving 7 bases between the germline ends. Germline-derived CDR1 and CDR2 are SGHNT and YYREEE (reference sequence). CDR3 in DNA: TGTGCCAGCAGCTTGCTAGCGCCCTACGAGCAGTACTTC. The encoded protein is CASSLLAPYEQYF.

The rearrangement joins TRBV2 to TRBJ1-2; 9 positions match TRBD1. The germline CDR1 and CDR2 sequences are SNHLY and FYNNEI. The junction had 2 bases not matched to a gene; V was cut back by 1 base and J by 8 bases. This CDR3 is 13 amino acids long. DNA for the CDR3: TGTGCCAGCAGTGAAGGGACAGGGGACGGCTACACCTTC. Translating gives CASSEGTGDGYTF.

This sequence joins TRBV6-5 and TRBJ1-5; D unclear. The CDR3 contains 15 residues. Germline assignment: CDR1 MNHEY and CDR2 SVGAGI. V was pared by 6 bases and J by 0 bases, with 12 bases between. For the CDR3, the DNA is TGTGCCAGCAGAATCAGAGTATATAGCAATCAGCCCCAGCATTTT. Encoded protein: CASRIRVYSNQPQHF.

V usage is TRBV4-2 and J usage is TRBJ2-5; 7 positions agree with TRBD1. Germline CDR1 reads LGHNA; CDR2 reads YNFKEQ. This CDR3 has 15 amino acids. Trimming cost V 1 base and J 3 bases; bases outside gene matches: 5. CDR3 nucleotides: TGTGCCAGCAGCCAAGTCCAGACAGGGAAAGAGACCCAGTACTTC. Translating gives CASSQVQTGKETQYF.

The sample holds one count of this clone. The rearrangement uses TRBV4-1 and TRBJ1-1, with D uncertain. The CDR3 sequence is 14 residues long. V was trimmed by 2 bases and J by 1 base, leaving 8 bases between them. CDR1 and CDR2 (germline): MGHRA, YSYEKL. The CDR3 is CASSQILRNTEAFF. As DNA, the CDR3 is TGCGCCAGCAGCCAAATTCTCCGGAACACTGAAGCTTTCTTT.

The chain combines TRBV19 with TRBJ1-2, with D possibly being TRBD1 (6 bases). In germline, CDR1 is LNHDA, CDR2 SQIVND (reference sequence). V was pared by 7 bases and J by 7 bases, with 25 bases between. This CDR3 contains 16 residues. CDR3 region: CASTKIRGAVGGGYTF. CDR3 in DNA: TGTGCCAGTACGAAAATACGGGGGGCGGTCGGCGGTGGCTACACCTTC.

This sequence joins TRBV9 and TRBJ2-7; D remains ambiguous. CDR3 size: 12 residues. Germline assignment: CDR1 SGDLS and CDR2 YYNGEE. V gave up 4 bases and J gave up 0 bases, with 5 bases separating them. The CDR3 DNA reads TGTGCCAGCAGCCCCGGCTCCTACGAGCAGTACTTC. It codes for CASSPGSYEQYF.

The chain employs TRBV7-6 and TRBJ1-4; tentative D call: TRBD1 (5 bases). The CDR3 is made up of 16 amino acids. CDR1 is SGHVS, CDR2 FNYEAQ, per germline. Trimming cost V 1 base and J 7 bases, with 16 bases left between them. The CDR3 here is CASSLEIPGSGEKLFF. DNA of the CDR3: TGTGCCAGCAGCTTAGAAATTCCAGGGTCGGGTGAAAAACTGTTTTTT. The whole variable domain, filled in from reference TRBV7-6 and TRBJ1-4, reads GAGVSQSPRYKVTKRGQDVALRCDPISGHVSLYWYRQALGQGPEFLTYFNYEAQQDKSGLPNDRFSAERPEGSISTLTIQRTEQRDSAMYRCASSLEIPGSGEKLFFGSGTQLSVL.

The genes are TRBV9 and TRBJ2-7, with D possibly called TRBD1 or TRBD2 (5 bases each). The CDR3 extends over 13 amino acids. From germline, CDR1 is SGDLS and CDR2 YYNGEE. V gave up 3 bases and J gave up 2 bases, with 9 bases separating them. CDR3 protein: CASSAGDAYEQYF. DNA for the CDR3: TGTGCCAGCAGCGCCGGGGACGCCTACGAGCAGTACTTC.

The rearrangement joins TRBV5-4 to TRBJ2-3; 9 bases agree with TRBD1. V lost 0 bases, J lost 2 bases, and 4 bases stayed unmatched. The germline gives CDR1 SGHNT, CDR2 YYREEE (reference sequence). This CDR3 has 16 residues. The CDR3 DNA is TGTGCCAGCAGCTTGGGGGGACAGGGAACCACAGATACGCAGTATTTT. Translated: CASSLGGQGTTDTQYF.

The CDR3 protein is CASSLVQGSETQYF. CDR3 DNA sequence: TGTGCCAGCAGCTTGGTCCAGGGCTCAGAGACCCAGTACTTC. The chain uses TRBV5-4 and TRBJ2-5; D might be TRBD1 (5 bases). Germline V lookup: CDR1 SGHNT, CDR2 YYREEE (reference sequence). CDR3 length equals 14 residues. Trimming left V 0 bases short and J 4 bases short, with 10 bases between.

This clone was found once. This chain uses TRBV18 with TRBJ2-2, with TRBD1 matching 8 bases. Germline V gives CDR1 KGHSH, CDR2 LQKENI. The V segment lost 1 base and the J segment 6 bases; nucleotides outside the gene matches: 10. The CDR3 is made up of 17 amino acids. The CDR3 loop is CASSPRTGRYNPGELFF. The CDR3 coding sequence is TGTGCCAGCTCACCACGGACAGGGCGGTACAATCCCGGGGAGCTGTTTTTT.

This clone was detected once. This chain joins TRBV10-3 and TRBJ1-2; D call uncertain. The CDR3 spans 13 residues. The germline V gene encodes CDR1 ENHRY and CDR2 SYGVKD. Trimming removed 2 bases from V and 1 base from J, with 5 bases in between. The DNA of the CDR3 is TGTGCCATCAGTGAGGGGGTTAACTATGGCTACACCTTC. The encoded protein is CAISEGVNYGYTF.

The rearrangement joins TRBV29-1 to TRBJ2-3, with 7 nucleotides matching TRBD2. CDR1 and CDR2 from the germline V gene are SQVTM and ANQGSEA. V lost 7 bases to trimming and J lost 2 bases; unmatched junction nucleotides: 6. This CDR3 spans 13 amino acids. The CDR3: CSAWDYYTDTQYF. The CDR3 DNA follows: TGCAGCGCTTGGGACTACTACACAGATACGCAGTATTTT.

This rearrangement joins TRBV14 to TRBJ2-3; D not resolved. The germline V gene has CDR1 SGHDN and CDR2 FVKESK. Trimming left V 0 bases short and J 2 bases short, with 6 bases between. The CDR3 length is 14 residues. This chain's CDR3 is CASSQDSHTDTQYF. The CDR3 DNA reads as TGTGCCAGCAGCCAAGACAGTCACACAGATACGCAGTATTTT. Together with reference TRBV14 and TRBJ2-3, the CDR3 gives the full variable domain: EAGVTQFPSHSVIEKGQTVTLRCDPISGHDNLYWYRRVMGKEIKFLLHFVKESKQDESGMPNNRFLAERTGGTYSTLKVQPAELEDSGVYFCASSQDSHTDTQYFGPGTRLTVL.

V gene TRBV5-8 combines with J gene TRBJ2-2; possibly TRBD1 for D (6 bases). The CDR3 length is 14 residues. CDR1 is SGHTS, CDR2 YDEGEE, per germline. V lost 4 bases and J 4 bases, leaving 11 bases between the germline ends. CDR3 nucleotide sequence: TGTGCCAGCAGCCCAAAGGACAGCACCGGGGAGCTGTTTTTT. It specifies CASSPKDSTGELFF.

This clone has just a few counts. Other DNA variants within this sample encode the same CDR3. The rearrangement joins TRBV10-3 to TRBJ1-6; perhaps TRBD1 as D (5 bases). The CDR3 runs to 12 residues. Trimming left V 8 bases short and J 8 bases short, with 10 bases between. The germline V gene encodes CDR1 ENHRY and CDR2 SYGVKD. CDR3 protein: CAIGRGDSPLHF. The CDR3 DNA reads TGTGCCATCGGGCGGGGGGATTCACCCCTCCACTTT.

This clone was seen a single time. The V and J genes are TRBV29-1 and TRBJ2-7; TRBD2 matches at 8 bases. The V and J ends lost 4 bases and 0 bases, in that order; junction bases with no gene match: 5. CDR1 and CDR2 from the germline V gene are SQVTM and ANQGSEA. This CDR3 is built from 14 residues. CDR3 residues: CSVGGREASYEQYF. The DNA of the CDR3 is TGCAGCGTTGGAGGGCGGGAGGCCTCCTACGAGCAGTACTTC.

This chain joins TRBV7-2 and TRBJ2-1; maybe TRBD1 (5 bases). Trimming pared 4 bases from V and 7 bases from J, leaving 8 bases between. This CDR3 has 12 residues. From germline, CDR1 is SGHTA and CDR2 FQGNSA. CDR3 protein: CASSSQGNEQFF. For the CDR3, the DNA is TGTGCCAGCAGCTCTCAGGGAAATGAGCAGTTCTTC.

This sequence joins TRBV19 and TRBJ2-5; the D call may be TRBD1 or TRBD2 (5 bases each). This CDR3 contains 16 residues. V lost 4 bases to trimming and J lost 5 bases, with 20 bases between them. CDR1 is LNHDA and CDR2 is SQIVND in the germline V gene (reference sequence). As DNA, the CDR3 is TGTGCCAGTAGTACTACCCACGACGGGGCGCGGGAGACCCAGTACTTC. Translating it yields CASSTTHDGARETQYF. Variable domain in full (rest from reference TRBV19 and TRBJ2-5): DGGITQSPKYLFRKEGQNVTLSCEQNLNHDAMYWYRQDPGQGLRLIYYSQIVNDFQKGDIAEGYSVSREKKESFPLTVTSAQKNPTAFYLCASSTTHDGARETQYFGPGTRLLVL.

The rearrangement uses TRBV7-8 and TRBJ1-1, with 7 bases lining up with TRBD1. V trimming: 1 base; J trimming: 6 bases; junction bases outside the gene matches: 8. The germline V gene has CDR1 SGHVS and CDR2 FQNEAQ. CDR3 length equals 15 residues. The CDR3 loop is CASSLVQGVFSEAFF. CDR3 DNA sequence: TGTGCCAGCAGCTTAGTGCAGGGGGTGTTTTCTGAAGCTTTCTTT.

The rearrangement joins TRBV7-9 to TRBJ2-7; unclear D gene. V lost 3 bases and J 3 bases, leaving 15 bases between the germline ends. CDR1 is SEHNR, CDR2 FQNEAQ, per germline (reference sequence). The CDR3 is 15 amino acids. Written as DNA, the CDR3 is TGTGCCAGCAGCTTCGAAACCCGGCTCAACTACGAGCAGTACTTC. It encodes CASSFETRLNYEQYF.

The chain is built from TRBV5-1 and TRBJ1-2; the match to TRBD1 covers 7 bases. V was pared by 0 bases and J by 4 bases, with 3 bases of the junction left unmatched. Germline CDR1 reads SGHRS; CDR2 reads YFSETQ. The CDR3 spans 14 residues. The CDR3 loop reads CASSLGGQSYGYTF. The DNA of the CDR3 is TGCGCCAGCAGCTTGGGGGGACAGAGCTATGGCTACACCTTC.

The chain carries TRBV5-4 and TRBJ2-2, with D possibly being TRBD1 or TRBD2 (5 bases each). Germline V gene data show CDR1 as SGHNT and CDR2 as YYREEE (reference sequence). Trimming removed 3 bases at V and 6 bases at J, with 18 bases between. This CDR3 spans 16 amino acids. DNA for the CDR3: TGTGCCAGCAGCTACCTCGAGGGGCCCAATCCCGGGGAGCTGTTTTTT. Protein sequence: CASSYLEGPNPGELFF.

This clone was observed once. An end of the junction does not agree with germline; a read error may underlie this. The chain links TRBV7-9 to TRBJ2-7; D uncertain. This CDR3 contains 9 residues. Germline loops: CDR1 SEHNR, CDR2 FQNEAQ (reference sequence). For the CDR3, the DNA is TGTGCCAGCAGCTTAGTCGGCTCCTTC. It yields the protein CASSLVGSF.

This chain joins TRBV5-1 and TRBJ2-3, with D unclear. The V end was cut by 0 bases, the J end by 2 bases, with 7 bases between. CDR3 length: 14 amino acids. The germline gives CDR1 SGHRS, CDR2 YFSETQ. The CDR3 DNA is TGCGCCAGCAGCTTGGCCGCCTACACAGATACGCAGTATTTT. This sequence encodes CASSLAAYTDTQYF.

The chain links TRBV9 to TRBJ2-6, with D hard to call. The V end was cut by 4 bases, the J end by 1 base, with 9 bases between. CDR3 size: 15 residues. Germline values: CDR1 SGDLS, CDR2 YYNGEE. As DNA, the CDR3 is TGTGCCAGCAGCTCGCTGGTATCTGGGGCCAACGTCCTGACTTTC. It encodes CASSSLVSGANVLTF.

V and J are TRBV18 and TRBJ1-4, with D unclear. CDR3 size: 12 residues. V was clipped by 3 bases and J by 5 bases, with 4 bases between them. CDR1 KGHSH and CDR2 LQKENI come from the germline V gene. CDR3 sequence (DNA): TGTGCCAGCTCACCGCGCAATGAAAAACTGTTTTTT. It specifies CASSPRNEKLFF.

The CDR3 is CASSPRLAGGPFGELFF. CDR3 bases: TGTGCCAGCAGCCCCCGGCTAGCGGGGGGCCCATTCGGGGAGCTGTTTTTT. The chain recombines TRBV9 with TRBJ2-2, with TRBD2 matching over 11 bases. Trimming removed 4 bases from V and 7 bases from J; junction bases left unmatched: 12. This CDR3 has 17 amino acids. The germline CDR1 and CDR2 sequences are SGDLS and YYNGEE.